What follows are 3 T cell receptor beta chains derived from one specimen sequenced in a study of human T cells and chemical hapten exposure. The time point was: patch test 2, 6 weeks after DPC sensitization. Treatment specified: therapeutic diphenylcyclopropenone sensitization with weekly scalp DPC. TCRdb reprocessed the RACE reads via MiXCR and lists one record per CDR3 protein. The sample lists a few hundred thousand distinct CDR3 sequences, about 6% seen once, with around 6% in the top ten. The sequences come from whole blood, collected in connection with sensitization to the hapten diphenylcyclopropenone (DPC). The receptor set was obtained from a young woman with alopecia areata. Some clones in this sample may be carry-over from other donors' samples.

The chain recombines TRBV12-3 or TRBV12-4 with TRBJ1-4, with unresolved D. This CDR3 comprises 14 residues. Trimming took off 2 bases at V and 7 bases at J, with 11 bases between the two ends. The DNA for the CDR3 is TGTGCCAGCAGTTTACGGGCGGAGGGTGAAAAACTGTTTTTT. Amino acid sequence: CASSLRAEGEKLFF.

The chain carries TRBV5-1 and TRBJ1-1; TRBD1 is a possible D gene (6 bases). V was clipped by 4 bases and J by 5 bases, with 12 bases between them. The length of the CDR3 is 13 residues. Per the germline V gene, CDR1 is SGHRS and CDR2 is YFSETQ. DNA for the CDR3: TGCGCCAGCAGCATTCAGGGGTGGACTGAAGCTTTCTTT. It codes for CASSIQGWTEAFF.

This clonotype was seen repeatedly, ten times or more. The CDR3 DNA sequence: TGCGCCAGCAGCCAAGGAGGCGGTCGGAATGGCTACACCTTC. Encoded protein: CASSQGGGRNGYTF. The chain recombines TRBV4-1 with TRBJ1-2; D not resolved. V gave up 1 base and J gave up 6 bases, with 12 bases separating them. The CDR3 has 14 amino acids. The germline V gene has CDR1 MGHRA and CDR2 YSYEKL.